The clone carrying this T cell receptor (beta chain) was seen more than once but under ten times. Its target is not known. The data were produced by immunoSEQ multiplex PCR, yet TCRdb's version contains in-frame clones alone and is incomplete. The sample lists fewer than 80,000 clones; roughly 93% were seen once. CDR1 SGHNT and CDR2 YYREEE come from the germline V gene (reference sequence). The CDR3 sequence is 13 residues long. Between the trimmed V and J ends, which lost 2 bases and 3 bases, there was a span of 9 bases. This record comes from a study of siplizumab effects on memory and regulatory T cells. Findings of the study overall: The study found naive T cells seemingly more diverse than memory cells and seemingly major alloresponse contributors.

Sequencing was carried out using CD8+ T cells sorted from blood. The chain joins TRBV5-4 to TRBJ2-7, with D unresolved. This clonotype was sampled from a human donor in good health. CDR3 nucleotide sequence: TGTGCCAGCAGCTTTGGGGTTGGCTACGAGCAGTACTTC. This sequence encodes CASSFGVGYEQYF.